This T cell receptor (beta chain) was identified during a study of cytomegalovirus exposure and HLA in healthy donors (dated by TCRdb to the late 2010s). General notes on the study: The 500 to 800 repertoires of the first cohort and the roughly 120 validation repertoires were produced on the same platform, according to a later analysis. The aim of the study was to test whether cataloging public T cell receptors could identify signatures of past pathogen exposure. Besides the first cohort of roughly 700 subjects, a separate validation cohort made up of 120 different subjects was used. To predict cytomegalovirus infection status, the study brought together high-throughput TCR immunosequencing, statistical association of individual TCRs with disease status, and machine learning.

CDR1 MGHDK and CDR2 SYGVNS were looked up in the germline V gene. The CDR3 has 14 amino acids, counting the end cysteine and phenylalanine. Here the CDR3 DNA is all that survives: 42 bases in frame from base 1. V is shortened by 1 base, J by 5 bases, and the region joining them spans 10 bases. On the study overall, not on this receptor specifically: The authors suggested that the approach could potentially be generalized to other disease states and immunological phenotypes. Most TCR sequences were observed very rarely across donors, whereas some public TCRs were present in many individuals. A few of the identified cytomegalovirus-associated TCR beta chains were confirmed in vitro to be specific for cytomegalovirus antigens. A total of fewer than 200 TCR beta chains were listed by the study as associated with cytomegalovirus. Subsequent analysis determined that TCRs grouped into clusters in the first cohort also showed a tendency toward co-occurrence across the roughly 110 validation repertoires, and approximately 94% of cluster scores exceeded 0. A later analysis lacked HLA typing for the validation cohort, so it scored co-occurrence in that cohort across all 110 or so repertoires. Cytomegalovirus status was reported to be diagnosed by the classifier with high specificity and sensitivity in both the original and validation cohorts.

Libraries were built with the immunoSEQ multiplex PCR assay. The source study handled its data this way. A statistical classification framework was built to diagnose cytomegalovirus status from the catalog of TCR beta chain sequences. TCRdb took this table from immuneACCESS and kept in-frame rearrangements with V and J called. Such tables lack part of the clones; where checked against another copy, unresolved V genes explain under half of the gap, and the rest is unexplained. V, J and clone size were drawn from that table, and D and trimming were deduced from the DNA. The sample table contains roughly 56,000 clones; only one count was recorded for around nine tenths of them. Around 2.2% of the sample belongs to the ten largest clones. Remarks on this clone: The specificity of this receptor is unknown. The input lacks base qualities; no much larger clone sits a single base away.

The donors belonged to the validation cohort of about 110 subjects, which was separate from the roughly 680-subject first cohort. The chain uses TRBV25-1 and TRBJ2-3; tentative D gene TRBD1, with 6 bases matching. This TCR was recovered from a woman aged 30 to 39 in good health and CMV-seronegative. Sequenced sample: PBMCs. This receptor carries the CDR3 CASSEFTGRDTQYF. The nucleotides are TGTGCCAGCAGTGAATTTACAGGGAGAGATACGCAGTATTTT.